What follows are 27 T cell receptor beta chains derived from one specimen sequenced in a study of shared clonotypes between healthy human individuals (dated by TCRdb to the early 2020s). Library creation used the immunoSEQ multiplex PCR assay. Sourced from immuneACCESS, this table was stored by TCRdb with only in-frame sequences that have V and J called. A share of the clones is absent; for the studies checked, an unresolved V gene accounts for under half, and the remainder has no known explanation. In this sample the table shows over 95,000 clones, around two thirds of which occur a single time. Just under 25% of the sample belongs to the ten largest clones. Sequenced material: memory CD8+ T cells sorted from blood. The sample's cell subset or site label, decoded: CD45RO+ cells pooled with CCR7-negative TemRA cells. These receptor sequences come from a woman in her thirties in good health.

The chain has TRBV27 and TRBJ2-7, with a weak D call TRBD1 (5 bases). CDR3 size: 12 residues. Germline V CDR1 and CDR2: MNHEY, SMNVEV (reference sequence). Deletions cut 4 bases from V and 3 bases from J, with 7 bases between. The CDR3 protein is CASSSGFYEQYF. The CDR3, as DNA: TGTGCCAGCAGTTCAGGGTTCTACGAGCAGTACTTC.

The chain couples TRBV11-1 to TRBJ1-4; D call uncertain. The germline V gene has CDR1 SGHAT and CDR2 FQDESV (reference sequence). The CDR3 is 13 amino acids. V was shortened by 6 bases and J by 4 bases, with 9 bases between the two germline ends. In DNA form, the CDR3 reads TGTGCCAGCAGTGTTCAGAGTAATGAAAAACTGTTTTTT. Amino acid sequence: CASSVQSNEKLFF.

The rearrangement uses TRBV6-6 and TRBJ1-1; 9 bases match TRBD1. Germline V gene lookup returns CDR1 MNHNY and CDR2 SVGAGI (reference sequence). The CDR3 consists of 14 residues. Losses at the gene ends were 2 bases for V and 6 bases for J; bases not matched to a gene: 4. DNA of the CDR3: TGTGCCAGCAGTTACGTGACAGGGGGGGCTGAAGCTTTCTTT. Translation: CASSYVTGGAEAFF.

CDR3 residues: CASSYSEPGYMNTEAFF. The CDR3 region has the DNA TGTGCCAGCAGCTATTCAGAGCCGGGCTACATGAACACTGAAGCTTTCTTT. The rearrangement uses TRBV4-2 and TRBJ1-1; no firm D call. Trimming took 5 bases from V and 0 from J, leaving 19 bases between them. The germline V gene encodes CDR1 LGHNA and CDR2 YNFKEQ. This CDR3 contains 17 residues.

This chain uses TRBV4-2 with TRBJ2-3; either TRBD1 or TRBD2 may supply D (5 bases each). The CDR3 has 15 amino acids. The germline V gene encodes CDR1 LGHNA and CDR2 YNFKEQ. Deletions cut 10 bases from V and 2 bases from J, with 19 bases between. The CDR3 region is CATSYRDPSTDTQYF. In DNA form, the CDR3 reads TGTGCCACAAGTTACCGGGACCCGTCCACAGATACGCAGTATTTT.

This sequence joins TRBV25-1 and TRBJ1-4; D not certain. The CDR3 is 17 amino acids. V lost 1 base and J lost 6, with 18 bases in between. Per the germline V gene, CDR1 is MGHDK and CDR2 is SYGVNS. Here the CDR3 reads CASSELGGARRYEKLFF. CDR3 coding DNA: TGTGCCAGCAGTGAATTGGGCGGAGCGAGACGATATGAAAAACTGTTTTTT.

Many counts were recorded for this clone. The rearrangement links TRBV25-1 to TRBJ2-5; D is uncertain. The CDR3 is 14 amino acids. The germline gives CDR1 MGHDK, CDR2 SYGVNS. V was clipped by 4 bases and J by 2 bases, with 11 bases between them. In DNA, the CDR3 is TGTGCCAGCAGTGCTCGTCAAGCTCAAGAGACCCAGTACTTC. Translating gives CASSARQAQETQYF.

This clone turned up a few times. This chain uses TRBV6-5 with TRBJ1-1, with D hard to call. The germline CDR1 and CDR2 sequences are MNHEY and SVGAGI. V was pared by 6 bases and J by 0 bases, with 8 bases between. The CDR3 totals 13 residues. The CDR3 sequence is CASRTLMNTEAFF. CDR3 bases: TGTGCCAGCAGGACCCTAATGAACACTGAAGCTTTCTTT.

The chain employs TRBV11-3 and TRBJ2-7; no definite D call. The CDR3 has 14 amino acids. Germline lookup yields CDR1 SGHNT and CDR2 YENEEA. Trimming stripped 5 bases from V and 6 bases from J, with 17 bases between. The CDR3 DNA sequence: TGTGCCAGCAGCAGTGGCAAGCAAGGTGGCGAGCAGTACTTC. Translated, it gives CASSSGKQGGEQYF.

The V gene is TRBV6-6, the J gene TRBJ1-5; TRBD1 matches at 7 bases. The CDR3 contains 15 residues. J lost 1 base, V lost 4 bases, and 4 bases had no gene match. In germline, CDR1 is MNHNY, CDR2 SVGAGI (reference sequence). CDR3 bases: TGTGCCAGCAGTTTGGTACAGGGGAGCAATCAGCCCCAGCATTTT. This codes for CASSLVQGSNQPQHF.

This sequence joins TRBV9 and TRBJ2-1; D is unclear. The CDR3 covers 17 residues. Trimming cost V 0 bases and J 1 base, with 14 bases left between them. CDR1 is SGDLS, CDR2 YYNGEE, per germline. The CDR3: CASSVVGQTLSYNEQFF. The CDR3 bases are TGTGCCAGCAGCGTAGTTGGCCAAACTTTATCCTACAATGAGCAGTTCTTC. The full variable domain, its missing parts supplied by reference TRBV9 and TRBJ2-1, is DSGVTQTPKHLITATGQRVTLRCSPRSGDLSVYWYQQSLDQGLQFLIQYYNGEERAKGNILERFSAQQFPDLHSELNLSSLELGDSALYFCASSVVGQTLSYNEQFFGPGTRLTVL.

The V call is TRBV7-3, the J call TRBJ2-1; D unclear. The germline V gene has CDR1 SGHTA and CDR2 FQGTGA. The CDR3 covers 15 residues. V was pared by 2 bases and J by 0 bases, with 8 bases between. The CDR3 DNA follows: TGTGCCAGCAGCTTAGGGTTAAGCTCCTACAATGAGCAGTTCTTC. Encoded protein: CASSLGLSSYNEQFF. Combining the CDR3 with reference TRBV7-3 and TRBJ2-1 gives the whole variable domain GAGVSQTPSNKVTEKGKYVELRCDPISGHTALYWYRQSLGQGPEFLIYFQGTGAADDSGLPNDRFFAVRPEGSVSTLKIQRTERGDSAVYLCASSLGLSSYNEQFFGPGTRLTVL.

The chain uses TRBV19 and TRBJ2-2; D call uncertain. CDR1 LNHDA and CDR2 SQIVND come from the germline V gene (reference sequence). V was pared by 4 bases and J by 6 bases, with 6 bases between. The CDR3 covers 12 residues. The CDR3 bases are TGTGCCAGTAGTAGAAGTCCCGGGGAGCTGTTTTTT. This sequence encodes CASSRSPGELFF.

The J gene is TRBJ1-1, the V gene TRBV9, with D unresolved. The CDR3 contains 15 residues. V gave up 4 bases and J gave up 1 base, with 14 bases separating them. Germline V gene lookup returns CDR1 SGDLS and CDR2 YYNGEE. The CDR3 reads CASSPPQSPNTEAFF. The CDR3 bases are TGTGCCAGCAGCCCCCCACAGAGCCCGAACACTGAAGCTTTCTTT.

This clone was observed a few times. One junction end disagrees with the germline gene, perhaps due to a read error. The chain joins TRBV29-1 to TRBJ1-1, with 9 bases aligning to TRBD1. Looked up from germline, CDR1 is SQVTM and CDR2 is ANQGSEA. This CDR3 spans 13 amino acids. DNA for the CDR3: TGCAGCGCTGAACAGGGGGCACTCGCTGAAGCTTTCTTT. Translated, it gives CSAEQGALAEAFF. Drawing the rest from reference TRBV29-1 and TRBJ1-1, the complete variable domain is SAVISQKPSRDICQRGTSLTIQCQVDSQVTMMFWYRQQPGQSLTLIATANQGSEATYESGFVIDKFPISRPNLTFSTLTVSNMSPEDSSIYLCSAEQGALAEAFFGQGTRLTVV.

The chain employs TRBV9 and TRBJ1-2; D is uncertain. The CDR3 consists of 16 residues. Germline assignment: CDR1 SGDLS and CDR2 YYNGEE. V was shortened by 4 bases and J by 4 bases, with 20 bases between the two germline ends. This CDR3 reads CASSNSAQREGYGYTF. CDR3 bases: TGTGCCAGCAGCAACTCAGCCCAAAGGGAAGGCTATGGCTACACCTTC.

There are a few counts of this clone. The chain combines TRBV25-1 with TRBJ1-5, with unresolved D. The germline V gene has CDR1 MGHDK and CDR2 SYGVNS. The CDR3 spans 12 residues. V was shortened by 2 bases and J by 5 bases, with 4 bases between the two germline ends. CDR3: CASSEPDQPQHF. The CDR3 bases are TGTGCCAGCAGTGAACCCGATCAGCCCCAGCATTTT. Filled out from reference TRBV25-1 and TRBJ1-5, the complete variable domain reads EADIYQTPRYLVIGTGKKITLECSQTMGHDKMYWYQQDPGMELHLIHYSYGVNSTEKGDLSSESTVSRIRTEHFPLTLESARPSHTSQYLCASSEPDQPQHFGDGTRLSIL.

The CDR3 DNA reads as TGTGCCAGCAGTTCTAGCGGATCCTACGAGCAGTACTTC. This gives the protein CASSSSGSYEQYF. The J gene is TRBJ2-7, the V gene TRBV7-9; 7 nucleotides line up with TRBD2. Germline CDR1 SEHNR, CDR2 FQNEAQ (reference sequence). Losses at the gene ends were 6 bases for V and 1 base for J; bases not matched to a gene: 3. The CDR3 consists of 13 residues.

This clone has a count of ten or more. The chain combines TRBV7-9 with TRBJ2-7, with D maybe TRBD2 (6 bases). Trimming left V 1 base short and J 3 bases short, with 19 bases between. The germline V gene encodes CDR1 SEHNR and CDR2 FQNEAQ (reference sequence). The length of the CDR3 is 17 residues. The CDR3 loop reads CASSLDSEPGLLYEQYF. The CDR3 DNA follows: TGTGCCAGCAGCTTAGATTCAGAACCGGGACTCCTCTACGAGCAGTACTTC.

The V and J genes are TRBV6-1 and TRBJ2-5, with 9 bases identical to TRBD1. This CDR3 comprises 14 residues. V was clipped by 5 bases and J by 3 bases; unmatched bases: 4. Per germline, CDR1 MNHNS and CDR2 SASEGT. CDR3 amino acids: CASSHRDREETQYF. CDR3 nucleotides: TGTGCCAGCAGTCACCGGGACAGGGAAGAGACCCAGTACTTC.

The chain joins TRBV2 to TRBJ1-2; 7 nucleotides agree with TRBD1. CDR1 and CDR2 from the germline V gene are SNHLY and FYNNEI. There are 15 residues in the CDR3. Trimming took 7 bases from V and 5 from J; bases not matched to a gene: 13. The CDR3 bases are TGTGCCAGCAAGGGACAGAGGATAATCACTTATGGCTACACCTTC. Its protein is CASKGQRIITYGYTF.

J is TRBJ1-5 and V is TRBV27; 11 bases line up with TRBD1. V trimming: 7 bases; J trimming: 2 bases; junction bases outside the gene matches: 16. Germline V gene sequence: CDR1 MNHEY, CDR2 SMNVEV (reference sequence). The CDR3 has 19 amino acids. Here the CDR3 DNA reads TGTGCCAGCATTCCGAGGCTGGACAGGGGGCATCTTGGCAATCAGCCCCAGCATTTT. It translates to CASIPRLDRGHLGNQPQHF.

This clone turned up a few times. V is TRBV10-3 and J is TRBJ2-7; 8 bases fit TRBD2. Looked up from germline, CDR1 is ENHRY and CDR2 is SYGVKD. The CDR3 loop spans 15 amino acids. Trimming cost V 3 bases and J 3 bases; bases outside gene matches: 7. CDR3 region: CAISDPLAGHYEQYF. CDR3 bases: TGTGCCATCAGTGACCCGCTAGCGGGCCACTACGAGCAGTACTTC.

The J gene is TRBJ2-5, the V gene TRBV7-3; 7 bases are shared with TRBD1. The DNA end favors TRBJ2-7, so the J call may be wrong. In germline, CDR1 is SGHTA, CDR2 FQGTGA. This CDR3 is 13 amino acids long. The CDR3 is CASSLMTGYEQYF. The CDR3, as DNA: TGTGCCAGCAGCTTAATGACAGGGTACGAGCAGTACTTC.

This clone showed up just once. The chain carries TRBV5-1 and TRBJ1-1, with D maybe TRBD1 (6 bases). V dropped 0 bases and J dropped 4 bases, with 13 bases sitting between them. Germline-derived CDR1 and CDR2 are SGHRS and YFSETQ. The CDR3 sequence is 15 residues long. DNA for the CDR3: TGCGCCAGCAGCTTGGAAGGGGGGATTAGCACTGAAGCTTTCTTT. This sequence encodes CASSLEGGISTEAFF.

This clone was detected ten times or more. This rearrangement joins TRBV19 to TRBJ2-1; TRBD2 matches at 7 bases. CDR3 length: 13 amino acids. V dropped 3 bases and J dropped 8; count of bases not matched to a gene: 4. Germline lookup yields CDR1 LNHDA and CDR2 SQIVND (reference sequence). The CDR3 nucleotides are TGTGCCAGTAGTATTTGGCTAGCGGATGAGCAGTTCTTC. Translating gives CASSIWLADEQFF.

This clone appeared many times. The chain links TRBV18 to TRBJ2-1, with D possibly being TRBD2 (6 bases). Germline CDR1 KGHSH, CDR2 LQKENI. V was clipped by 2 bases and J by 8 bases, with 16 bases between them. This CDR3 has 15 residues. The CDR3 bases are TGTGCCAGCTCACCAGTGGGGGGAGTCGTCCATGAGCAGTTCTTC. Residues: CASSPVGGVVHEQFF.